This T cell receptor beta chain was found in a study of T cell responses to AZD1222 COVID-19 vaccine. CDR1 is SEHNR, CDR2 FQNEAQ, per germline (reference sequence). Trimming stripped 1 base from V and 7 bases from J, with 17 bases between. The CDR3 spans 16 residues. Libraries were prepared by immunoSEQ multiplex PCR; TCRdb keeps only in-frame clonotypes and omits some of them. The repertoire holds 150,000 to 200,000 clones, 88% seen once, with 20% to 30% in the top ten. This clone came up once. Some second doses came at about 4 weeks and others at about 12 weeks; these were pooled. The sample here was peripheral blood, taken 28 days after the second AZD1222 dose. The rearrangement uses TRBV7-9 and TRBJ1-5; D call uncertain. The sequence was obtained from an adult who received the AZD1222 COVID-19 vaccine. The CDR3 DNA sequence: TGTGCCAGCAGCTTAGTATCCGTTTTAAGTCCGCAGCCCCAGCATTTT. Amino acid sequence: CASSLVSVLSPQPQHF.